These T cell receptor beta chains were read from a single sample in a study of T cells in Graves' hyperthyroidism and ophthalmopathy. One entry per CDR3 protein, called by TCRdb with MiXCR from the multiplex PCR reads. The profile covers around 300,000 distinct CDR3 sequences, with less than 15% appearing a single time and 7.8% taken by the ten largest. The specimen was blood. These receptors all stem from a woman between 25 and 40 years old with Graves' hyperthyroidism that later progressed to Graves' ophthalmopathy. The CDR3 runs from the conserved cysteine through the conserved F or W. Each record gives: clone size, D gene, J gene, V gene, CDR3 DNA, CDR3 protein. The D gene is left open where the match is weak. Clone size appears in some rows only: once, few, many, or a class for an expanded clone.

>many|TRBD2|TRBJ2-3|TRBV19
TGTGCCAGTAGTCCTAGACCCGGGACTAGCGGGAGTGGTGGAACAGATACGCAGTATTTT
CASSPRPGTSGSGGTDTQYF
>few|TRBD2|TRBJ2-1|TRBV7-2
TGTGCCAGCAGCTTAGCGCACTTAGCGGGAGCAAACAATGAGCAGTTCTTC
CASSLAHLAGANNEQFF
>many|-|TRBJ2-3|TRBV15
TGTGCCACCAGCGCGTACAGGGAAGGGTGGGATACGCAGTATTTT
CATSAYREGWDTQYF
>many|-|TRBJ2-1|TRBV6-5
TGTGCCAGCAGTTACTCCCCTCCGGGGTACAATGAGCAGTTCTTC
CASSYSPPGYNEQFF
>many|TRBD1|TRBJ2-7|TRBV20-1
TGCAGTGCTGGGGGACAGGGTGACCCCAAATACGAGCAGTACTTC
CSAGGQGDPKYEQYF
>few|-|TRBJ2-2|TRBV5-1
TGCGCCAGCACCGGTACGGCAGAAAGGGGCACCGGGGAGCTGTTTTTT
CASTGTAERGTGELFF
>many|-|TRBJ1-1|TRBV28
TGTGCCAGCAGTTTGGGGACCCTGAGGAACACTGAAGCTTTCTTT
CASSLGTLRNTEAFF
>-|-|TRBJ1-4|TRBV29-1
TGCAGCGTTGGGTCCTACGACCAGAATGAAAAACTGTTTTTT
CSVGSYDQNEKLFF
>many|-|TRBJ2-2|TRBV2
TGTGCCAGCAGTACCACCGGGGAGCTGTTTTTT
CASSTTGELFF
>many|-|TRBJ2-2|TRBV28
TGTGCCATCCTGTCCGGACTGGTTCCCGGGGAGCTGTTTTTT
CAILSGLVPGELFF
>many|TRBD2|TRBJ2-1|TRBV6-1
TGTGCCAGCAGGCGGCTAGCGGGAGGGACCAATGAGCAGTTCTTC
CASRRLAGGTNEQFF
>many|-|TRBJ2-2|TRBV3-1
TGTGCCAGCAGCCCTGACGTCCTAGCGATCAACACCGGGGAGCTGTTTTTT
CASSPDVLAINTGELFF
>many|-|TRBJ2-5|TRBV20-1
TGCAGTGCTAGACAGGACCCCGGGGGTAGAGAGACCCAGTACTTC
CSARQDPGGRETQYF
>many|TRBD2|TRBJ2-7|TRBV6-5
TGTGCCAGCAGTTACGGGACTAGCGCTAGCGAGCAGTACTTC
CASSYGTSASEQYF
>many|-|TRBJ2-1|TRBV12-3/TRBV12-4
TGTGCCAGCAGGGGGGGCGCGTGGGAGCAGTTCTTC
CASRGGAWEQFF
>many|-|TRBJ1-2|TRBV20-1
TGCAGTGCTAGAGTGGGGCGCGGCTACACCTTC
CSARVGRGYTF
>few|TRBD2|TRBJ2-7|TRBV7-2
TGTGCCAGCAGCTCTAGCGGGGCCGTCTGCGAGCAGTACTTC
CASSSSGAVCEQYF
>many|-|TRBJ2-1|TRBV12-3/TRBV12-4
TGTGCCAGCAGTCTGAGTATTCCCTACAATGAGCAGTTCTTC
CASSLSIPYNEQFF
>many|-|TRBJ2-7|TRBV29-1
TGCAGCGTTCTCACAGATCACTCCTACGAGCAGTACTTC
CSVLTDHSYEQYF
>once|-|TRBJ2-5|TRBV11-2
TGCGCCAGCAGCTCACCCGCAGGGGTCCAAGAGACCCAGTACTTC
CASSSPAGVQETQYF
>many|-|TRBJ1-3|TRBV24-1
TGTGCCACGAGTGGGGGCTCTGGAAACACCATATATTTT
CATSGGSGNTIYF
>-|TRBD1|TRBJ2-7|TRBV6-2/TRBV6-3
TGTGCCAGCAGAGGCCGGGACAGGGTACGTGGGGACTACTCCTACGAGCAGTACTTC
CASRGRDRVRGDYSYEQYF
>once|TRBD2|TRBJ2-5|TRBV6-6
TGTGCCAGCAGTTACTCGGTCGGCGGCGGGAGTACGGTAGAGACCCAGTACTTC
CASSYSVGGGSTVETQYF
>many|-|TRBJ1-1|TRBV16
TGTGCCAGCAGCCAATCTGCGGTCTTGAACACTGAAGCTTTCTTT
CASSQSAVLNTEAFF
>few|-|TRBJ2-7|TRBV27
TGTGCCAGCAGTTTATTACCTTACCACGAGCAGTACTTC
CASSLLPYHEQYF
>many|TRBD2|TRBJ2-2|TRBV7-6
TGTGCCAGCAGCTTAGAGGCGGGGGACACCGGGGAGCTGTTTTTT
CASSLEAGDTGELFF
>-|TRBD1|TRBJ2-6|TRBV20-1
TGCAGTGCTATCACACAGGGGGCTGGGGCCAACGTCCTGACTTTC
CSAITQGAGANVLTF
>-|-|TRBJ1-3|TRBV7-8
TGTGCCAGCAGCTCCGAGAGGGTAGCCCAGTCTGGAAACACCATATATTTT
CASSSERVAQSGNTIYF
>-|-|TRBJ2-2|TRBV7-3
TGTGCCAGCAGCTTAAACGGGGAGGTGGGGACCGGGGAGCTGTTTTTT
CASSLNGEVGTGELFF
>many|-|TRBJ2-1|TRBV7-6
TGTGCCAGCAGCTCAGGGGACCGATTCTCCTACAATGAGCAGTTCTTC
CASSSGDRFSYNEQFF
>many|TRBD2|TRBJ2-2|TRBV5-1
TGCGCCAGCAGCTTGGCCGCAGCGGGAGAGTACACCGGGGAGCTGTTTTTT
CASSLAAAGEYTGELFF
>many|TRBD2|TRBJ2-7|TRBV27
TGTGCCACCGGCCGGACTAGCGAGAGGGGGGTTCTGGGCGAGCAGTACTTC
CATGRTSERGVLGEQYF
>many|TRBD2|TRBJ2-7|TRBV20-1
TGCAGTGCTAGGACTAGCGGGATCTACGAGCAGTACTTC
CSARTSGIYEQYF
>few|-|TRBJ1-5|TRBV28
TGTGCCAGCAACACAGGGAGTAAACAGCCCCAGCATTTT
CASNTGSKQPQHF
>few|-|TRBJ1-3|TRBV19
TGTGCCAGTAACCTCAGGGGCGATGACTCTGGAAACACCATATATTTT
CASNLRGDDSGNTIYF
>-|-|TRBJ1-1|TRBV3-1
TGTGCCAGCAGCCAAAACAGGGAGACTGAAGCTTTCTTT
CASSQNRETEAFF
>many|TRBD2|TRBJ2-7|TRBV20-1
TGCAGTGCTAGAGATTCAGCGGGAGTCTTCCACGAGCAGTACTTC
CSARDSAGVFHEQYF
>many|TRBD1|TRBJ2-1|TRBV29-1
TGCAGCGTTGTCGAGACAGGGGGCGCGGATTACAATGAGCAGTTCTTC
CSVVETGGADYNEQFF
>many|-|TRBJ1-4|TRBV28
TGTGCCAGCAAAGTCGGGGGAACTAATGAAAAACTGTTTTTT
CASKVGGTNEKLFF
>many|-|TRBJ2-3|TRBV6-2/TRBV6-3
TGTGCCAGCAGTTATGACCCAGTGGGGAAGGATACGCAGTATTTT
CASSYDPVGKDTQYF
>many|-|TRBJ2-1|TRBV4-2
TGTGCCAGCAGCCAAGCAGTCTACAATGAGCAGTTCTTC
CASSQAVYNEQFF
>-|-|TRBJ2-3|TRBV3-1
TGTGCCAGCAGCCAAAAGCAGGGGAGTGGTACGCAGTATTTT
CASSQKQGSGTQYF
>few|-|TRBJ1-2|TRBV20-1
TGCAGTGCTACAGGGGTTAGAAAGGATGGCTACACCTTC
CSATGVRKDGYTF
>-|TRBD1|TRBJ1-1|TRBV7-2
TGTGCCAGCAGCTATGTAACAGGGGCCACTGAAGCTTTCTTT
CASSYVTGATEAFF
>-|-|TRBJ2-2|TRBV24-1
TGTGCCACCAGTGGGCCCACGGGCAACACCGGGGAGCTGTTTTTT
CATSGPTGNTGELFF
>many|-|TRBJ1-1|TRBV19
TGTGCCAGCTCATCTTCACTGAACACTGAAGCTTTCTTT
CASSSSLNTEAFF
>many|TRBD2|TRBJ2-1|TRBV5-1
TGCGCCAGCAGCCCCGGGGCTAGCGGGAGGAACAATGAGCAGTTCTTC
CASSPGASGRNNEQFF
>many|-|TRBJ2-3|TRBV7-2
TGTGCCAGCAGCCTCCAGACTAGTTACTTCACAGATACGCAGTATTTT
CASSLQTSYFTDTQYF
>many|TRBD1|TRBJ1-5|TRBV29-1
TGCAGCCCTTCGGGGACAGGGTTAGGGTGCAATCAGCCCCAGCATTTT
CSPSGTGLGCNQPQHF
>-|-|TRBJ2-7|TRBV12-3/TRBV12-4
TGTGCCAGCAGTCAAGGGGATGGCTCCTACGAGCAGTACTTC
CASSQGDGSYEQYF
>many|-|TRBJ2-5|TRBV30
TGTGCCTGGAGTACGGGAGAGACCCAGTACTTC
CAWSTGETQYF
>many|TRBD2|TRBJ2-5|TRBV28
TGTGCCAGCAGTGCGCCGACGACTAGCGGGAGGGCGGAGACCCAGTACTTC
CASSAPTTSGRAETQYF
>many|-|TRBJ2-5|TRBV10-3
TGTGCCATCAGTGAATCGGGTTGGTACGGAGAGACCCAGTACTTC
CAISESGWYGETQYF
>many|TRBD1|TRBJ2-2|TRBV30
TGTGCCTGGAGTGTAAGAGTGACAGGGACCACCGGGGAGCTGTTTTTT
CAWSVRVTGTTGELFF
>many|-|TRBJ2-3|TRBV12-3/TRBV12-4
TGTGCCAGCAGTTTTCCCCCCCCCGGGCAAGATACGCAGTATTTT
CASSFPPPGQDTQYF
>many|-|TRBJ1-2|TRBV3-1
TGTGCCAGCAGCCCGACTGGGGGGTACTATGGCTACACCTTC
CASSPTGGYYGYTF
>many|TRBD2|TRBJ2-1|TRBV12-3/TRBV12-4
TGTGCCAGCAGTATCCGGACTAGCGGGATAGTTTATCAGGACAATGAGCAGTTCTTC
CASSIRTSGIVYQDNEQFF
>many|-|TRBJ2-1|TRBV27
TGTGCCAGCAGTTTATCCCACATCAATGAGCAGTTCTTC
CASSLSHINEQFF
>many|-|TRBJ1-6|TRBV7-2
TGTGCCAGCAGTTTGGGTATCCGGGACGGTTATTCACCCCTCCACTTT
CASSLGIRDGYSPLHF
>many|-|TRBJ1-4|TRBV11-2
TGTGCCAGCAGCTTAGGACTGCGAGCAACTAATGAAAAACTGTTTTTT
CASSLGLRATNEKLFF